This T cell receptor beta chain was recorded in a study of T cells in Graves' hyperthyroidism and ophthalmopathy. Study conclusions and caveats: By a 13 V-J model, ophthalmopathy was set apart from stable hyperthyroidism.

This clonotype was found many times. Antigen specificity is unknown. Aged 18 to 65, the patients had hyperthyroidism that was newly diagnosed and had lasted under 2 months. Cells are PBMCs isolated from 10 ml of fresh blood. Researchers amplified the TCR beta CDR3 regions from RNA transcripts. The TCR CDR3 was amplified in a first-round RT-PCR using the HTBI primer set. TCRdb re-called the multiplex PCR reads through MiXCR, storing one row per CDR3 protein. The sample has 400,000 to 500,000 distinct CDR3 sequences, 13% to 15% seen once. CDR1 is SGHTA, CDR2 FQGTGA, per germline. With 5 bases clipped from V and 8 bases from J, the junction kept 7 bases outside the gene matches. This CDR3 region has 16 residues.

The sequencing sample was made of blood. The sequence derives from a woman aged 18-29 years with Graves' hyperthyroidism. The rearrangement uses TRBV7-3 and TRBJ2-1; 15 bases agree with TRBD2. CDR3 protein: CASSHPGLAGGDEQFF. DNA of the CDR3: TGTGCCAGCAGCCACCCGGGACTAGCGGGAGGCGATGAGCAGTTCTTC.